This is a list of T cell receptor beta chains from one sample in a study of CD8 T cells in Susac syndrome. MiXCR was run by TCRdb on the immunoSEQ multiplex PCR reads, yielding one entry per CDR3 protein. Of hundreds of thousands of distinct CDR3 sequences detected, 70% to 90% appear once; the ten largest clones hold roughly 0.22%. What was sequenced was CD8+ T cells from PBMCs. The receptors come from a human donor with multiple sclerosis. Both conserved end residues are trimmed from each CDR3. Clone size is not always given. Where it is, it says once, few, many or a class for expanded clones.

j_call: TRBJ2-7; v_call: TRBV28; clone_size: -; cdr3_aa: ASSLRLAGEGSYEQY
j_call: TRBJ2-1; v_call: TRBV6-5; clone_size: -; cdr3_aa: ASSYRTHDNEQF
j_call: TRBJ2-4; v_call: TRBV12-3/TRBV12-4; clone_size: -; cdr3_aa: ASSGGLAKNIQY
j_call: TRBJ2-2; v_call: TRBV11-2; clone_size: -; cdr3_aa: ASSHRDRGPGELF
j_call: TRBJ2-1; v_call: TRBV28; clone_size: -; cdr3_aa: ASSLTSPGEQF
j_call: TRBJ2-1; v_call: TRBV7-9; clone_size: -; cdr3_aa: ASSLGQWGSNEQF
j_call: TRBJ1-1; v_call: TRBV28; clone_size: -; cdr3_aa: ASSPTGEAF
j_call: TRBJ2-7; v_call: TRBV7-9; clone_size: -; cdr3_aa: ASSLFPGLARNEQY
j_call: TRBJ2-7; v_call: TRBV9; clone_size: -; cdr3_aa: ASSVGDRGYEQY
j_call: TRBJ2-1; v_call: TRBV12-3/TRBV12-4; clone_size: -; cdr3_aa: ASSFSSPRLAGQSSYNEQF
j_call: TRBJ2-1; v_call: TRBV27; clone_size: once; cdr3_aa: ASRGIGGYNEQF
j_call: TRBJ2-1; v_call: TRBV7-9; clone_size: -; cdr3_aa: ASSLDFSGVYNEQF
j_call: TRBJ2-7; v_call: TRBV27; clone_size: -; cdr3_aa: ASSLFPDRRFYEQY
j_call: TRBJ2-3; v_call: TRBV6-1; clone_size: few; cdr3_aa: ASSYRDTDTQY
j_call: TRBJ1-5; v_call: TRBV18; clone_size: -; cdr3_aa: ASSPKRYQPQH
j_call: TRBJ2-2; v_call: TRBV29-1; clone_size: -; cdr3_aa: SVEGQGFPGELF
j_call: TRBJ2-1; v_call: TRBV30; clone_size: -; cdr3_aa: AWRGVHREQF
j_call: TRBJ1-2; v_call: TRBV20-1; clone_size: -; cdr3_aa: SARLPTVPSYGYT
j_call: TRBJ2-1; v_call: TRBV28; clone_size: -; cdr3_aa: ASSLGLAGVGQF
j_call: TRBJ2-1; v_call: TRBV4-3; clone_size: -; cdr3_aa: ASSQDGREYNEQF
j_call: TRBJ2-3; v_call: TRBV10-1; clone_size: -; cdr3_aa: ASSEEELVGTQY
j_call: TRBJ2-1; v_call: TRBV27; clone_size: -; cdr3_aa: ASSLQGGSYNEQF
j_call: TRBJ1-1; v_call: TRBV6-5; clone_size: -; cdr3_aa: ASSGGAWGTEAF
j_call: TRBJ2-1; v_call: TRBV11-2; clone_size: -; cdr3_aa: ASSLARASEFSYNEQF
j_call: TRBJ2-1; v_call: TRBV12-3/TRBV12-4; clone_size: -; cdr3_aa: AGTRGGRNEQF
j_call: TRBJ1-6; v_call: TRBV27; clone_size: -; cdr3_aa: ASSLGGVDRRSPLH
j_call: TRBJ2-7; v_call: TRBV7-9; clone_size: -; cdr3_aa: ASSLVEGSEQY
j_call: TRBJ1-2; v_call: TRBV27; clone_size: once; cdr3_aa: ASSVSTGGDGYT
j_call: TRBJ2-1; v_call: TRBV11-3; clone_size: -; cdr3_aa: ASSPTLAVSYNEQF
j_call: TRBJ1-2; v_call: TRBV7-9; clone_size: -; cdr3_aa: ASSPTWTGISYGYT
j_call: TRBJ2-5; v_call: TRBV4-3; clone_size: once; cdr3_aa: ASSQVGGPQETQY
j_call: TRBJ1-1; v_call: TRBV6-2/TRBV6-3; clone_size: -; cdr3_aa: ASSWVAANTEAF
j_call: TRBJ1-3; v_call: TRBV15; clone_size: -; cdr3_aa: ATSRELGQGPGNTIY
j_call: TRBJ2-3; v_call: TRBV20-1; clone_size: -; cdr3_aa: SSRDYYTDTQY
j_call: TRBJ2-1; v_call: TRBV14; clone_size: -; cdr3_aa: ASSQGAPGAYNEQF
j_call: TRBJ1-3; v_call: TRBV7-2; clone_size: few; cdr3_aa: ASSWDSFQSGNTIY
j_call: TRBJ1-5; v_call: TRBV24-1; clone_size: -; cdr3_aa: ATSEVGQPQH
j_call: TRBJ1-2; v_call: TRBV11-2; clone_size: -; cdr3_aa: ASSLVLRRKGVRGAWYGYT
j_call: TRBJ2-6; v_call: TRBV6-2/TRBV6-3; clone_size: -; cdr3_aa: ASSYSQGPGANVLT
j_call: TRBJ2-3; v_call: TRBV7-9; clone_size: few; cdr3_aa: ASSPHRGLLDTQY
j_call: TRBJ2-2; v_call: TRBV13; clone_size: -; cdr3_aa: ASSGGEGAGELF
j_call: TRBJ1-5; v_call: TRBV4-3; clone_size: -; cdr3_aa: ASSQDGRSNQPQH
j_call: TRBJ1-1; v_call: TRBV2; clone_size: -; cdr3_aa: ASSLGRSPEAF
j_call: TRBJ1-5; v_call: TRBV30; clone_size: -; cdr3_aa: AWSWGRGQPQH
j_call: TRBJ2-7; v_call: TRBV7-9; clone_size: -; cdr3_aa: ASSLRVGAANEQY
j_call: TRBJ2-7; v_call: TRBV7-8; clone_size: few; cdr3_aa: ASSSVSGEQY
j_call: TRBJ1-4; v_call: TRBV28; clone_size: -; cdr3_aa: ASTLEGTVEKLF
j_call: TRBJ2-1; v_call: TRBV6-4; clone_size: -; cdr3_aa: ASSDLYGSGYNEQF
j_call: TRBJ2-4; v_call: TRBV28; clone_size: -; cdr3_aa: ASSLTTRGDIQY
j_call: TRBJ1-4; v_call: TRBV28; clone_size: -; cdr3_aa: ASILDRFNEKLF
j_call: TRBJ1-3; v_call: TRBV2; clone_size: -; cdr3_aa: ASRGIQGFSGNTIY
j_call: TRBJ1-1; v_call: TRBV4-1; clone_size: few; cdr3_aa: ASSQELPTGEAF
j_call: TRBJ2-1; v_call: TRBV18; clone_size: once; cdr3_aa: ASSPPLAGSNEQF
j_call: TRBJ2-2; v_call: TRBV12-3/TRBV12-4; clone_size: -; cdr3_aa: ASSHTGRGELF
j_call: TRBJ2-7; v_call: TRBV19; clone_size: -; cdr3_aa: ASSIVVTVYEQY